The sequence of this TCR beta chain was determined in a study of T cells after yellow fever vaccination. A 5'RACE template-switching step, the method used to make TCR cDNA, added a universal primer site and UMIs. TCRdb independently ran MiXCR on the 5' RACE reads; one entry per CDR3 protein. The sample carries hundreds of thousands of distinct CDR3 sequences, 10% to 15% recorded once. Study-level points and caveats: Most clones from primary vaccination resurfaced after the booster (approximately 95% CD4, over 75% CD8). A small proportion of clonotypes was detected in both the CD4 and CD8 compartments.

As concerns this clonotype: The antigen is not known.

The CDR3 length is 16 residues. The V end was cut by 4 bases, the J end by 4 bases, with 17 bases between. Looked up from germline, CDR1 is SGHTS and CDR2 is YDEGEE. This material consisted of PBMCs, taken on the day of the yellow fever booster vaccination. The chain uses TRBV5-8 and TRBJ2-2, with D possibly called TRBD1 or TRBD2 (5 bases each). This TCR was recovered from a young man who received the YFV17D yellow fever vaccine. Here the CDR3 reads CASSPRDRRPTGELFF. In nucleotides, the CDR3 is TGTGCCAGCAGCCCCCGGGACCGCCGCCCCACCGGGGAGCTGTTTTTT.